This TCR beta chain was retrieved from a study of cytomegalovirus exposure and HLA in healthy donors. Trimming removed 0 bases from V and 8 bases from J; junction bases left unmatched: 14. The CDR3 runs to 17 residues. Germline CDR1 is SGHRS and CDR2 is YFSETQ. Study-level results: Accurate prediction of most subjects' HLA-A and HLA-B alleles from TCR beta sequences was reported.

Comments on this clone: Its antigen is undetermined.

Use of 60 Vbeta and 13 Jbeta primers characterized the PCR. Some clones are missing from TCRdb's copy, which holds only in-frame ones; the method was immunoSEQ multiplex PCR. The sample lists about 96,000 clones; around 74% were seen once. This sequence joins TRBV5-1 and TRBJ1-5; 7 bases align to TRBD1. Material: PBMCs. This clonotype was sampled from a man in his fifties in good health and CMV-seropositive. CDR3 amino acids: CASSLAQGQGVRKPQHF. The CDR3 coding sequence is TGCGCCAGCAGCTTGGCCCAGGGCCAGGGGGTAAGGAAGCCCCAGCATTTT.